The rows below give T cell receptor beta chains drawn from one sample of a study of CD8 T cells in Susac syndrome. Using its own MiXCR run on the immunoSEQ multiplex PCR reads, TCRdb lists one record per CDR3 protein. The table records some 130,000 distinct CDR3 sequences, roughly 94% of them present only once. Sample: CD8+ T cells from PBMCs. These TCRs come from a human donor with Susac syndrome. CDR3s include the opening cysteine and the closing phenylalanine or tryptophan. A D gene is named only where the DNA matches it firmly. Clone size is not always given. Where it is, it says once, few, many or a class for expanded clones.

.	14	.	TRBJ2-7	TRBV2	TGTGCCAGCAGTGAAGGTGGGCCCAGGTACGAGCAGTACTTC	CASSEGGPRYEQYF
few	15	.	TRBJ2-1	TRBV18	TGTGCCAGCTCACCAGAGGCAGGGTCCTACAATGAGCAGTTCTTC	CASSPEAGSYNEQFF
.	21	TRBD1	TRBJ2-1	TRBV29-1	TGCAGCGTTGAGGGACAGGCATCAAGTCCGAGCGGATGGAGATCCGACAATGAGCAGTTCTTC	CSVEGQASSPSGWRSDNEQFF
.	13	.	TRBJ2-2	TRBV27	TGTGCCAGCATGACCGGGGGCACCGGGGAGCTGTTTTTT	CASMTGGTGELFF
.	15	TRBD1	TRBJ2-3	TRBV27	TGTGCCAGCAGTCGGGACAGGGAAGGAACAGATACGCAGTATTTT	CASSRDREGTDTQYF
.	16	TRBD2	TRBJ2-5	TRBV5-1	TGCGCCAGCAGCTCTAAGGGACTAGCGGGAGCAGAGACCCAGTACTTC	CASSSKGLAGAETQYF
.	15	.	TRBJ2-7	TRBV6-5	TGTGCCAGCAGCCTTATCGGGGACGGTAAACACGAGCAGTACTTC	CASSLIGDGKHEQYF
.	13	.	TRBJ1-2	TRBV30	TGTGCCTGGAGTCACGGGGGGAACTATGGCTACACCTTC	CAWSHGGNYGYTF
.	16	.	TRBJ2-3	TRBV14	TGTGCCAGCAGCCTCCCCAGTGTGGGGGTGACAGATACGCAGTATTTT	CASSLPSVGVTDTQYF
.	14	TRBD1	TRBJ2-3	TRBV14	TGTGCCAGCAGCCGGACAGGGGGAACAGATACGCAGTATTTT	CASSRTGGTDTQYF